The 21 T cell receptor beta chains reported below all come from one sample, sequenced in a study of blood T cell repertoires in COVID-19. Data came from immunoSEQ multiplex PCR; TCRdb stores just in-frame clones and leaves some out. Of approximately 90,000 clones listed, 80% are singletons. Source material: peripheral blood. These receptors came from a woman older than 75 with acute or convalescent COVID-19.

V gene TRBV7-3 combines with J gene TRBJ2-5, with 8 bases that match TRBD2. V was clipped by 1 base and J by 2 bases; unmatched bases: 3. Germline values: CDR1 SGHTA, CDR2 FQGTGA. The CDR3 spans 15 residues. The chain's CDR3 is CASSLIGGGQETQYF. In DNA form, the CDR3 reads TGTGCCAGCAGCTTAATCGGCGGGGGGCAAGAGACCCAGTACTTC.

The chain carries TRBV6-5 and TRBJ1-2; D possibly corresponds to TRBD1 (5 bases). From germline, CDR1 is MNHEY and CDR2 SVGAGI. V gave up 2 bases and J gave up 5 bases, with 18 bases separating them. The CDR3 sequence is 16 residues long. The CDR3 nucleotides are TGTGCCAGCAGTTACATGGCAGGGCCGAAGCCGTATGGCTACACCTTC. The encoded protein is CASSYMAGPKPYGYTF.

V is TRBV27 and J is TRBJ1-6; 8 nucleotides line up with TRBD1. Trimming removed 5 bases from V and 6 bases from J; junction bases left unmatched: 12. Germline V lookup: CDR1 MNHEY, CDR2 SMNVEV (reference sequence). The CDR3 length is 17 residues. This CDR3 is CASSPTYGQGSNSPLHF. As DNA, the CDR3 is TGTGCCAGCAGTCCCACATACGGACAGGGCTCTAATTCACCCCTCCACTTT.

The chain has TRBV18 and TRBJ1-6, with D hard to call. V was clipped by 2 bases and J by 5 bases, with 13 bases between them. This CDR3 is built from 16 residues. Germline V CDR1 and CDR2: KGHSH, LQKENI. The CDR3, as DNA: TGTGCCAGCTCACCAGGCGGGCCAGGCCATAATTCACCCCTCCACTTT. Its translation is CASSPGGPGHNSPLHF.

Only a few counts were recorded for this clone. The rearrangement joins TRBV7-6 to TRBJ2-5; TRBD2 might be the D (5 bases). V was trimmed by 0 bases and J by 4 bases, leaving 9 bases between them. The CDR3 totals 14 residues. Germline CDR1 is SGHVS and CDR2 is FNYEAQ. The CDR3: CASSLATLGETQYF. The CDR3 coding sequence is TGTGCCAGCAGCTTAGCCACACTAGGAGAGACCCAGTACTTC.

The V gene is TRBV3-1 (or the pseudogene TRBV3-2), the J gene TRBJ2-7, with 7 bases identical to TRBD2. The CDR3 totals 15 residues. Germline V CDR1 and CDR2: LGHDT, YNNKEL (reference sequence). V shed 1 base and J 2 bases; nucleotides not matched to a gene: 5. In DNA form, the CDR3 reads TGTGCCAGCAGCCAAGCGTGGGGGGGGACCTACGAGCAGTACTTC. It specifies CASSQAWGGTYEQYF.

The DNA for the CDR3 is TGTGCCAGCAGGCATGGAGAACAGCCCCAGCATTTT. It codes for CASRHGEQPQHF. The chain carries TRBV25-1 and TRBJ1-5; no clear D. CDR1 and CDR2 from the germline V gene are MGHDK and SYGVNS. V was clipped by 6 bases and J by 7 bases, with 10 bases between them. This CDR3 has 12 amino acids.

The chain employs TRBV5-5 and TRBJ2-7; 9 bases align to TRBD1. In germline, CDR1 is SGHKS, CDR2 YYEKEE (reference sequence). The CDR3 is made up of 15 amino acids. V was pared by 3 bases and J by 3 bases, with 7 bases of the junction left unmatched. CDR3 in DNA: TGTGCCAGCAGCTCTGGACAGGGGAGAAACTACGAGCAGTACTTC. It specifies CASSSGQGRNYEQYF.

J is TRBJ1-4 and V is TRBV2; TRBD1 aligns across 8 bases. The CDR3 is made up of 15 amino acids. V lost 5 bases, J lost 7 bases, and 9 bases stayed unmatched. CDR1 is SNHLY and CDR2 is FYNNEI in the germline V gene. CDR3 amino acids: CASSPLTGVGEKLFF. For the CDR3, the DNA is TGTGCCAGCAGTCCGTTGACAGGGGTTGGTGAAAAACTGTTTTTT.

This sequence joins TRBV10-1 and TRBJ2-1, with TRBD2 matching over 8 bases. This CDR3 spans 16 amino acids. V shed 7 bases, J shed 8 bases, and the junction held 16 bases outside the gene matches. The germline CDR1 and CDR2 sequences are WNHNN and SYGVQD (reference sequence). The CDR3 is CASKTGFAGGIDEQFF. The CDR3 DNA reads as TGCGCCAGCAAAACCGGTTTTGCGGGAGGCATCGATGAGCAGTTCTTC.

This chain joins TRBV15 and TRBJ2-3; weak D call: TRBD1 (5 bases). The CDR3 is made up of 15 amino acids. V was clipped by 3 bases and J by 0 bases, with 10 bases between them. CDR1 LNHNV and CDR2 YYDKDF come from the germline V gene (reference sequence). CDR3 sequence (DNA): TGTGCCACCAGCAGGGTAGGGGCTAGCACAGATACGCAGTATTTT. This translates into CATSRVGASTDTQYF.

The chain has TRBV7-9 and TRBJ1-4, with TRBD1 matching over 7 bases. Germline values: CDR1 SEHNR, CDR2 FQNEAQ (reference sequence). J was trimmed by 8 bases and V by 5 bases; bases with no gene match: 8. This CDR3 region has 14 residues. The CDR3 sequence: CASSLTGPGEKLFF. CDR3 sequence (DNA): TGTGCCAGCAGCCTGACAGGGCCTGGGGAAAAACTGTTTTTT.

CDR3 coding DNA: TGCGCCAGCAGCCCCATAGCGGGGAGGAATGAGCAGTTCTTC. Its protein is CASSPIAGRNEQFF. This rearrangement joins TRBV5-1 to TRBJ2-1; 8 bases map to TRBD2. The length of the CDR3 is 14 residues. Germline CDR1 is SGHRS and CDR2 is YFSETQ. The J segment lost 7 bases and the V segment lost 4 bases, leaving 7 bases of the junction unmatched.

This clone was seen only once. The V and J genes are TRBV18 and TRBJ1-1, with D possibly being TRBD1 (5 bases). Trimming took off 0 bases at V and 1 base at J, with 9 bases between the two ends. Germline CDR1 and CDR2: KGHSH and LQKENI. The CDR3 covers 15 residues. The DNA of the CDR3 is TGTGCCAGCTCACCACCAGGGGTGGGGAACACTGAAGCTTTCTTT. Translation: CASSPPGVGNTEAFF.

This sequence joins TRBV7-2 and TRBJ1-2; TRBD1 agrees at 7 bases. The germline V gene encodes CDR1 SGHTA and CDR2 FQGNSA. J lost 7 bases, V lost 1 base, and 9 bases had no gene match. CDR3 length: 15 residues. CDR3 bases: TGTGCCAGCAGCTTAGTGGTTCAGGGGGTGGCTGGCTACACCTTC. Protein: CASSLVVQGVAGYTF.

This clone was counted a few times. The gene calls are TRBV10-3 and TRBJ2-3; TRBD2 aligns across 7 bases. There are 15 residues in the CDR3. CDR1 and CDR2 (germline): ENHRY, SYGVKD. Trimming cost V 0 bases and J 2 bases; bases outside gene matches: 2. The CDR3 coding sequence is TGTGCCATCAGTGAGTCGGGGGGGACCACAGATACGCAGTATTTT. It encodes CAISESGGTTDTQYF.

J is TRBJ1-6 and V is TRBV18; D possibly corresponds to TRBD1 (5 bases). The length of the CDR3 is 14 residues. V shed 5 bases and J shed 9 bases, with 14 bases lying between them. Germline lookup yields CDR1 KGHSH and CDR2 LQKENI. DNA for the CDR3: TGTGCCAGCTCAGCGTCGGGGGAAGGTTCACCCCTCCACTTT. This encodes CASSASGEGSPLHF.

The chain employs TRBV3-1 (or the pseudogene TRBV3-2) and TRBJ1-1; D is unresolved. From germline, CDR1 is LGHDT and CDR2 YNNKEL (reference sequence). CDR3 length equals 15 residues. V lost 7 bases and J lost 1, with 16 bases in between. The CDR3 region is CASTDRGYKNTEAFF. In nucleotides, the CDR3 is TGTGCCAGCACAGACCGCGGATACAAGAACACTGAAGCTTTCTTT.

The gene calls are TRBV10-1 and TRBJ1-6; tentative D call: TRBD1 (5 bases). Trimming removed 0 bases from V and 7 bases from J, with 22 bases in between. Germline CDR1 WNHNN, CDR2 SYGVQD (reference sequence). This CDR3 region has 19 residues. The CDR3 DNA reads TGCGCCAGCAGTGAGTCCCAGGGTAAGTCACGGGAGCTGAATTCACCCCTCCACTTT. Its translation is CASSESQGKSRELNSPLHF.

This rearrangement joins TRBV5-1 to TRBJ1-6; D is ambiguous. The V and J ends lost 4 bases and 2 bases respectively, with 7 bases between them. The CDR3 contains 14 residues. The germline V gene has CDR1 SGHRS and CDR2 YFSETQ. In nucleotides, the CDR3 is TGCGCCAGCAGCCGGGAGGCCTATAATTCACCCCTCCACTTT. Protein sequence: CASSREAYNSPLHF.

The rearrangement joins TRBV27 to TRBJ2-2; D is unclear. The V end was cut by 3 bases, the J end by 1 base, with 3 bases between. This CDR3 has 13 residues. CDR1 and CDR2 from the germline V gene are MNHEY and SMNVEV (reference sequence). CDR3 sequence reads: CASSFLNTGELFF. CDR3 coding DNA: TGTGCCAGCAGTTTCTTGAACACCGGGGAGCTGTTTTTT.